The next 30 T cell receptor beta chains were all read from a single sample in a study of cytomegalovirus exposure and HLA in healthy donors. TCRdb's table, derived via immunoSEQ multiplex PCR, lists solely in-frame clones and lacks some. Here the sample spans approximately 82,000 clones, about 92% being singletons. Sequenced material: PBMCs. The receptors shown here come from a man aged 18 to 30 in good health and CMV-seronegative.

The J gene is TRBJ2-7, the V gene TRBV4-1, with TRBD1 matching over 11 bases. Trimming took 1 base from V and 4 from J; bases not matched to a gene: 9. The CDR3 spans 17 residues. Germline CDR1 reads MGHRA; CDR2 reads YSYEKL. The CDR3 reads CASSQVPGTGGVYEQYF. DNA for the CDR3: TGCGCCAGCAGCCAAGTCCCAGGGACAGGGGGAGTGTACGAGCAGTACTTC.

This rearrangement joins TRBV19 to TRBJ1-5; D may be TRBD1 (6 bases). Germline V gene sequence: CDR1 LNHDA, CDR2 SQIVND (reference sequence). Trimming took off 6 bases at V and 2 bases at J, with 11 bases between the two ends. This CDR3 has 14 amino acids. CDR3 amino acids: CASSRTVGNQPQHF. The CDR3, as DNA: TGTGCCAGTAGCCGGACAGTCGGCAATCAGCCCCAGCATTTT.

This sequence joins TRBV11-3 and TRBJ1-2; D is possibly TRBD1 (5 bases). This CDR3 comprises 12 residues. Germline V gives CDR1 SGHNT, CDR2 YENEEA. Trimming cost V 6 bases and J 2 bases, with 7 bases left between them. The CDR3 coding sequence is TGTGCCAGCAGTTCAGGGAACTATGGCTACACCTTC. Residues: CASSSGNYGYTF.

The count of this clone is one. This chain links TRBV6-6 with TRBJ2-7; D is perhaps TRBD2 (5 bases). Between the trimmed V and J ends, which lost 0 bases and 0 bases, there was a span of 9 bases. The CDR3 loop spans 15 amino acids. Germline values: CDR1 MNHNY, CDR2 SVGAGI (reference sequence). In nucleotides, the CDR3 is TGTGCCAGCAGTTACTCGGGAGAGAGCTCCTACGAGCAGTACTTC. Protein product: CASSYSGESSYEQYF.

The chain couples TRBV4-1 to TRBJ2-3; 7 bases map to TRBD2. V shed 6 bases and J 5 bases; nucleotides not matched to a gene: 17. The CDR3 runs to 17 residues. Germline loops: CDR1 MGHRA, CDR2 YSYEKL. The CDR3 DNA sequence: TGCGCCAGCAGACGACTAGCCCTCTACACCAGTCAAGATACGCAGTATTTT. This gives the protein CASRRLALYTSQDTQYF.

The rearrangement uses TRBV6-4 and TRBJ2-3; TRBD1 matches at 11 bases. The CDR3 extends over 14 amino acids. Germline lookup yields CDR1 MRHNA and CDR2 SNTAGT. J gave up 4 bases and V 7 bases, and 4 bases lay outside the gene matches. The CDR3 DNA reads TGTGCCAGCAAACCGGGACAGGGGGCAGATACGCAGTATTTT. Protein product: CASKPGQGADTQYF.

The genes are TRBV5-1 and TRBJ2-7; the match to TRBD2 covers 7 bases. This CDR3 is built from 16 residues. V was clipped by 1 base and J by 0 bases; unmatched bases: 7. CDR1 is SGHRS and CDR2 is YFSETQ in the germline V gene. The CDR3 coding sequence is TGCGCCAGCAGCTTGATAGGAGGCGGGAGCTCCTACGAGCAGTACTTC. This codes for CASSLIGGGSSYEQYF.

V gene TRBV27 combines with J gene TRBJ1-5; D remains unclear. V was cut by 2 bases and J by 6 bases, with 14 bases left in between. Looked up from germline, CDR1 is MNHEY and CDR2 is SMNVEV (reference sequence). This CDR3 is 15 amino acids long. Here the CDR3 reads CASSLTRVVGQPQHF. The CDR3 DNA reads TGTGCCAGCAGTTTAACTAGGGTGGTGGGTCAGCCCCAGCATTTT.

In this sample, this clone turned up once. The genes are TRBV7-6 and TRBJ2-5; 10 bases align to TRBD1. From germline, CDR1 is SGHVS and CDR2 FNYEAQ. Trimming at V came to 5 bases and at J to 3 bases, leaving 12 bases not matched to a gene. The CDR3 is 17 residues long. The CDR3 is CASSLGGGTGAEETQYF. CDR3 coding DNA: TGTGCCAGCAGCCTAGGAGGGGGGACAGGGGCTGAAGAGACCCAGTACTTC.

The chain employs TRBV9 and TRBJ1-3; 7 nucleotides align to TRBD1. The germline V gene encodes CDR1 SGDLS and CDR2 YYNGEE. Germline trimming cut 2 bases from V and 3 bases from J; bases unmatched to any gene: 2. CDR3 length equals 14 residues. The CDR3 is CASSVTGDGNTIYF. The CDR3 DNA is TGTGCCAGCAGCGTCACAGGGGATGGAAACACCATATATTTT.

This chain links TRBV27 with TRBJ1-6; D uncertain. In germline, CDR1 is MNHEY, CDR2 SMNVEV (reference sequence). The V and J ends lost 6 bases and 7 bases respectively, with 10 bases between them. This CDR3 contains 13 residues. CDR3 region: CASRWSANSPLHF. CDR3 in DNA: TGTGCCAGCAGATGGTCAGCGAATTCACCCCTCCACTTT.

This rearrangement joins TRBV27 to TRBJ2-2; D uncertain. Trimming cost V 7 bases and J 1 base, with 7 bases left between them. The length of the CDR3 is 13 residues. Germline CDR1 and CDR2: MNHEY and SMNVEV (reference sequence). CDR3 residues: CASKLQNTGELFF. CDR3 coding DNA: TGTGCCAGCAAACTCCAGAACACCGGGGAGCTGTTTTTT.

This clone was seen a single time. This chain connects TRBV6-1 to TRBJ2-7, with no clear D. Per the germline V gene, CDR1 is MNHNS and CDR2 is SASEGT. Trimming left V 0 bases short and J 2 bases short, with 8 bases between. CDR3 length: 14 residues. In nucleotides, the CDR3 is TGTGCCAGCAGTGAAGCAGAGCTAACCTACGAGCAGTACTTC. It codes for CASSEAELTYEQYF.

This chain connects TRBV18 to TRBJ1-1; D remains ambiguous. Trimming took off 4 bases at V and 0 bases at J, with 12 bases between the two ends. Germline V gives CDR1 KGHSH, CDR2 LQKENI. The CDR3 consists of 15 residues. CDR3 nucleotide sequence: TGTGCCAGCTCACGGTCAGGAGGTGTGAACACTGAAGCTTTCTTT. This sequence encodes CASSRSGGVNTEAFF.

The chain joins TRBV4-2 to TRBJ2-2, with no clear D. This CDR3 is 15 amino acids long. V lost 0 bases and J 8 bases, leaving 13 bases between the germline ends. Germline values: CDR1 LGHNA, CDR2 YNFKEQ. CDR3 nucleotide sequence: TGTGCCAGCAGCCAAGATCTTTACGGTTCGGGGGAGCTGTTTTTT. The encoded protein is CASSQDLYGSGELFF.

CDR3 in amino acids: CASSEPRDGDRTWGYTF. The CDR3 coding sequence is TGTGCCAGCAGTGAACCAAGGGACGGGGACAGGACATGGGGCTACACCTTC. This chain links TRBV2 with TRBJ1-2; TRBD1 matches at 8 bases. This CDR3 contains 17 residues. Germline CDR1 is SNHLY and CDR2 is FYNNEI. The V gene end was trimmed by 2 bases and the J gene end by 8 bases; junction bases not matched to a gene: 16.

CDR3 in amino acids: CAISIQQGGTEAFF. The CDR3 bases are TGTGCCATCAGTATACAGCAGGGGGGCACTGAAGCTTTCTTT. The chain carries TRBV10-3 and TRBJ1-1, with TRBD1 matching over 7 bases. The CDR3 is 14 amino acids. Germline lookup yields CDR1 ENHRY and CDR2 SYGVKD. The V gene end was trimmed by 5 bases and the J gene end by 4 bases; junction bases not matched to a gene: 7.

V usage is TRBV5-1 and J usage is TRBJ1-1; possibly TRBD1 for D (6 bases). The CDR3 has 14 residues. Germline V gene data show CDR1 as SGHRS and CDR2 as YFSETQ. Trimming removed 2 bases at V and 4 bases at J, with 12 bases between. The chain's CDR3 is CASSFQTGSTEAFF. CDR3 in DNA: TGCGCCAGCAGCTTTCAAACAGGGTCCACTGAAGCTTTCTTT.

This clone was recorded only once. This chain uses TRBV11-2 with TRBJ1-2; the D gene is possibly TRBD1 (5 bases). The CDR3 has 12 amino acids. CDR1 SGHAT and CDR2 FQNNGV come from the germline V gene. V was cut by 5 bases and J by 5 bases, with 9 bases left in between. The CDR3 sequence: CASSPGLYGYTF. The CDR3 bases are TGTGCCAGCAGCCCGGGACTTTATGGCTACACCTTC.

The chain employs TRBV7-9 and TRBJ2-1; TRBD2 matches 7 bases. Trimming took 5 bases from V and 0 from J; bases not matched to a gene: 4. This CDR3 spans 15 amino acids. Germline V gene data show CDR1 as SEHNR and CDR2 as FQNEAQ (reference sequence). CDR3 protein: CASSASGTSYNEQFF. In DNA, the CDR3 is TGTGCCAGCAGCGCAAGCGGGACCTCCTACAATGAGCAGTTCTTC.

The chain has TRBV4-2 and TRBJ2-7, with D perhaps matching TRBD1 (5 bases). Germline lookup yields CDR1 LGHNA and CDR2 YNFKEQ. CDR3 size: 16 residues. Trimming removed 1 base from V and 0 bases from J, with 13 bases in between. The CDR3 sequence is CASSQGVRGTSYEQYF. The CDR3 DNA reads TGTGCCAGCAGCCAAGGTGTAAGGGGAACCTCCTACGAGCAGTACTTC.

CDR3 region: CASSLYPPDKTSNTIYF. CDR3 DNA sequence: TGTGCCAGCAGTTTATATCCCCCCGACAAAACTTCAAACACCATATATTTT. V gene TRBV27 combines with J gene TRBJ1-3, with D uncertain. With 1 base removed from V and 6 bases from J, the gap between germline ends came to 19 bases. This CDR3 spans 17 amino acids. CDR1 MNHEY and CDR2 SMNVEV come from the germline V gene (reference sequence).

This clone was seen once. The chain employs TRBV7-3 and TRBJ2-1; TRBD2 aligns across 8 bases. From germline, CDR1 is SGHTA and CDR2 FQGTGA. The CDR3 length is 14 residues. With V trimmed by 4 bases and J by 7 bases, 6 bases remained unmatched. The CDR3 reads CASSSFSGMNEQFF. CDR3 nucleotide sequence: TGTGCCAGCAGCTCGTTTAGCGGGATGAATGAGCAGTTCTTC.

The chain uses TRBV27 and TRBJ2-7; weak D call: TRBD2 (5 bases). Germline V gives CDR1 MNHEY, CDR2 SMNVEV (reference sequence). V was shortened by 2 bases and J by 7 bases, with 15 bases between the two germline ends. This CDR3 is 14 amino acids long. DNA of the CDR3: TGTGCCAGCAGTTTAGGTCCCGGGGAAAGTGAGCAGTACTTC. Amino acids: CASSLGPGESEQYF.

This clone came up a few times. CDR3 in amino acids: CASSRTSGSSYEQYF. In DNA, the CDR3 is TGTGCCAGCAGTCGGACTAGCGGGAGCTCCTACGAGCAGTACTTC. The chain employs TRBV6-1 and TRBJ2-7, with 13 bases identical to TRBD2. This CDR3 spans 15 amino acids. CDR1 MNHNS and CDR2 SASEGT come from the germline V gene. V gave up 5 bases and J gave up 0 bases; unmatched junction bases: 1.

The chain carries TRBV2 and TRBJ1-4; maybe TRBD1 (6 bases). CDR1 and CDR2 (germline): SNHLY, FYNNEI. The CDR3 length is 15 residues. Trimming left V 7 bases short and J 2 bases short, with 14 bases between. The CDR3 sequence is CASKNYRETNEKLFF. Written as DNA, the CDR3 is TGTGCCAGCAAGAATTACAGGGAGACTAATGAAAAACTGTTTTTT. The variable domain in full, with the rest retrieved from reference TRBV2 and TRBJ1-4, is EPEVTQTPSHQVTQMGQEVILRCVPISNHLYFYWYRQILGQKVEFLVSFYNNEISEKSEIFDDQFSVERPDGSNFTLKIRSTKLEDSAMYFCASKNYRETNEKLFFGSGTQLSVL.

The chain joins TRBV4-2 to TRBJ1-5; D remains unclear. This CDR3 is 15 amino acids long. Trimming took off 0 bases at V and 0 bases at J, with 6 bases between the two ends. Germline lookup yields CDR1 LGHNA and CDR2 YNFKEQ. The CDR3 loop reads CASSQDPYSNQPQHF. CDR3 bases: TGTGCCAGCAGCCAAGATCCCTATAGCAATCAGCCCCAGCATTTT.

V and J are TRBV15 and TRBJ2-1, with 10 bases that match TRBD2. V shed 1 base, J shed 7 bases, and the junction held 7 bases outside the gene matches. The CDR3 sequence is 16 residues long. The V gene's germline CDR1 is LNHNV and CDR2 YYDKDF (reference sequence). The CDR3 coding sequence is TGTGCCACCAGCAGAGTTTTCCTAGCGGGAGCGAATGAGCAGTTCTTC. Encoded protein: CATSRVFLAGANEQFF.

The chain couples TRBV2 to TRBJ2-5; weak D call: TRBD1 (6 bases). Between the trimmed V and J ends, which lost 8 bases and 1 base, there was a span of 20 bases. The CDR3 loop spans 16 amino acids. Germline assignment: CDR1 SNHLY and CDR2 FYNNEI. CDR3 protein: CASLRPGRGPQETQYF. CDR3 nucleotide sequence: TGTGCCAGCCTACGACCGGGCAGGGGTCCCCAAGAGACCCAGTACTTC.

This chain uses TRBV5-5 with TRBJ1-2, with D uncertain. V dropped 4 bases and J dropped 3 bases, with 4 bases sitting between them. The CDR3 extends over 11 amino acids. CDR1 and CDR2 (germline): SGHKS, YYEKEE (reference sequence). CDR3 DNA sequence: TGTGCCAGCAGCCTCTACTATGGCTACACCTTC. It specifies CASSLYYGYTF.